The clone carrying this T cell receptor (beta chain) occurred a few times. Diagnoses were made from clinical symptoms, serum measures (thyroxine and TRAb), thyroid ultrasound and orbital computed tomography. The CDR3 is made up of 16 amino acids. J was trimmed by 0 bases and V by 2 bases; bases with no gene match: 3. The germline gives CDR1 GTSNPN, CDR2 SVGIG (reference sequence). The investigators amplified TCR beta CDR3 regions from RNA transcripts. An initial round of RT-PCR targeting the TCR CDR3 relied on the HTBI primer set. Each CDR3 protein is one row after TCRdb ran MiXCR on the multiplex PCR reads. The table includes hundreds of thousands of distinct CDR3 sequences, about 15% detected once. The data derive from a study of T cells in Graves' hyperthyroidism and ophthalmopathy.

This clonotype was sampled from a woman under 30 with Graves' ophthalmopathy. Material: blood. The chain joins TRBV30 to TRBJ2-6; 8 nucleotides agree with TRBD1. The chain's CDR3 is CAWSLGQASGANVLTF. In DNA, the CDR3 is TGTGCCTGGAGTTTGGGACAGGCCTCTGGGGCCAACGTCCTGACTTTC. Full variable domain (outside the CDR3, taken from reference TRBV30 and TRBJ2-6): SQTIHQWPATLVQPVGSPLSLECTVEGTSNPNLYWYRQAAGRGLQLLFYSVGIGQISSEVPQNLSASRPQDRQFILSSKKLLLSDSGFYLCAWSLGQASGANVLTFGAGSRLTVL.